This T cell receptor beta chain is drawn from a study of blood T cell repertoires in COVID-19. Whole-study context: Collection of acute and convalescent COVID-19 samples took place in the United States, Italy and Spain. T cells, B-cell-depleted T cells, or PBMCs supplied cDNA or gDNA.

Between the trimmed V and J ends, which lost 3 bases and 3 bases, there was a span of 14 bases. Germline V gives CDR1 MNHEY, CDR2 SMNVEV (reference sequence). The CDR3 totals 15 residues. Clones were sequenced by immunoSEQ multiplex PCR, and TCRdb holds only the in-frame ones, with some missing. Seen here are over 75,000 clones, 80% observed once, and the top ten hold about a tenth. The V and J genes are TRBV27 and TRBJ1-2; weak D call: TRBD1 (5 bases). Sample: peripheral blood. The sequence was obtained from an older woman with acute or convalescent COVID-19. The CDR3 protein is CASSFRLGRDYGYTF. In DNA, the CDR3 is TGTGCCAGCAGTTTTCGGCTGGGGCGCGACTATGGCTACACCTTC.